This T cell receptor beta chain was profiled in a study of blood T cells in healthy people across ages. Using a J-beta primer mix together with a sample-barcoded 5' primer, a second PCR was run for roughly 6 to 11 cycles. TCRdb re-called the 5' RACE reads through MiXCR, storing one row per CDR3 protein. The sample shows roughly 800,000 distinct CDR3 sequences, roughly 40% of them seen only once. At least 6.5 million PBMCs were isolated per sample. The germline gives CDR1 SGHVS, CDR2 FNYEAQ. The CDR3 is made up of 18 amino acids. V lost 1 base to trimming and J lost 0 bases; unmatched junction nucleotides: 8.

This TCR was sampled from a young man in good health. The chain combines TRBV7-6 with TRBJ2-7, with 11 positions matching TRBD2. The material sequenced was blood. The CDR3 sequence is CASSLGPSGGSSSYEQYF. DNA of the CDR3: TGTGCCAGCAGCTTAGGGCCTAGCGGGGGGTCGAGCTCCTACGAGCAGTACTTC. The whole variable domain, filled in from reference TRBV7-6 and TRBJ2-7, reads GAGVSQSPRYKVTKRGQDVALRCDPISGHVSLYWYRQALGQGPEFLTYFNYEAQQDKSGLPNDRFSAERPEGSISTLTIQRTEQRDSAMYRCASSLGPSGGSSSYEQYFGPGTRLTVT.